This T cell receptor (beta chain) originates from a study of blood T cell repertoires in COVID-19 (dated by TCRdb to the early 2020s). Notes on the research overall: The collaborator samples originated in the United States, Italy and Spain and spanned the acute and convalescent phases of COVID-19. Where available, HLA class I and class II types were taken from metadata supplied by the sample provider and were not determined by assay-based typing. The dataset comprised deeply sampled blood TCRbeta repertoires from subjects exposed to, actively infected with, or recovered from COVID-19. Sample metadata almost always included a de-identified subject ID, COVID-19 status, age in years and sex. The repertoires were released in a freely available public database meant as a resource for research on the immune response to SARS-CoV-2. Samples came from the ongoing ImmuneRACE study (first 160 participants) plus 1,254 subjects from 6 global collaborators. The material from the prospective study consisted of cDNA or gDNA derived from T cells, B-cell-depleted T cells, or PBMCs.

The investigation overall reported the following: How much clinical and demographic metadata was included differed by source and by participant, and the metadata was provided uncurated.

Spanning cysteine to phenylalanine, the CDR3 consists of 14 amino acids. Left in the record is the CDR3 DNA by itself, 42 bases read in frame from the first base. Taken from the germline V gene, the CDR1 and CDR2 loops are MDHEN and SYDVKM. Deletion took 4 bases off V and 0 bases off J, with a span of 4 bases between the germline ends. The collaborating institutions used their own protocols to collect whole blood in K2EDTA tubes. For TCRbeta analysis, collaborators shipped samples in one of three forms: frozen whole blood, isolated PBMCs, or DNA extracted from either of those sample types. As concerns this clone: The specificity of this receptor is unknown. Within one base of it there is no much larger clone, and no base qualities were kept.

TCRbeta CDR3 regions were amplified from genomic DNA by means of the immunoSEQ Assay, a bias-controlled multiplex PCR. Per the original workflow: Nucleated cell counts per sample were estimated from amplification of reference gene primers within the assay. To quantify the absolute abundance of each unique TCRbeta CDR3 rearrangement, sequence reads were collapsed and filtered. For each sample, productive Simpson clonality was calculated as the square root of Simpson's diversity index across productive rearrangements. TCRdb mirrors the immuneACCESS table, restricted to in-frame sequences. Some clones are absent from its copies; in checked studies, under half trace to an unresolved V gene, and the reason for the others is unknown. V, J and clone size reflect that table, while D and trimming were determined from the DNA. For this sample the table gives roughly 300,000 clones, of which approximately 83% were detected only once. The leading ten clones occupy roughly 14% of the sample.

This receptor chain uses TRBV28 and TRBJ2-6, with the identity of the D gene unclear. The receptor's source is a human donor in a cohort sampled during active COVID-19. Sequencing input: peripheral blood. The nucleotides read TGTGCCAGCAGTTCACTCTCTGGGGCCAACGTCCTGACTTTC. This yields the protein CASSSLSGANVLTF. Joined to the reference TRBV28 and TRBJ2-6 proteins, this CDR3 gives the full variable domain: DVKVTQSSRYLVKRTGEKVFLECVQDMDHENMFWYRQDPGLGLRLIYFSYDVKMKEKGDIPEGYSVSREKKERFSLILESASTNQTSMYLCASSSLSGANVLTFGAGSRLTVL.